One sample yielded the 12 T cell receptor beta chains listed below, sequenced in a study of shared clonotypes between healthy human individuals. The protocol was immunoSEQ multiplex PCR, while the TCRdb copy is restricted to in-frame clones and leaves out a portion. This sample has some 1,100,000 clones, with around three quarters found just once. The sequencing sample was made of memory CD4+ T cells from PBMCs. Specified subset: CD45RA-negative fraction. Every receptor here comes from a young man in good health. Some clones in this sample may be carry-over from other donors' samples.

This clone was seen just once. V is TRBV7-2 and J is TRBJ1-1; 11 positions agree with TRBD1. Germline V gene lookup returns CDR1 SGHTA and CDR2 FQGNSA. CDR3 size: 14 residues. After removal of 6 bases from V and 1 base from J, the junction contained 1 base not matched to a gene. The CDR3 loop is CASRGQGGNTEAFF. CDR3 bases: TGTGCCAGCAGGGGACAGGGGGGGAACACTGAAGCTTTCTTT.

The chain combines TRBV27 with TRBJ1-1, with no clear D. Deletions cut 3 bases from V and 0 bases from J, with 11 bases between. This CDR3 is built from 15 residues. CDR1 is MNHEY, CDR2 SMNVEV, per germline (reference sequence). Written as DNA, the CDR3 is TGTGCCAGCAGTTTGGCCCCCTCCTTGAACACTGAAGCTTTCTTT. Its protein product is CASSLAPSLNTEAFF.

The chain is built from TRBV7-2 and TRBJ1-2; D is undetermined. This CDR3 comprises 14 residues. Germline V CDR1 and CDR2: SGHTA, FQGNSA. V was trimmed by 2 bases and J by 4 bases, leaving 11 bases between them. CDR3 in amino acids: CASSLTGFGYGYTF. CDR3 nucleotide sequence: TGTGCCAGCAGCTTAACGGGTTTTGGCTATGGCTACACCTTC.

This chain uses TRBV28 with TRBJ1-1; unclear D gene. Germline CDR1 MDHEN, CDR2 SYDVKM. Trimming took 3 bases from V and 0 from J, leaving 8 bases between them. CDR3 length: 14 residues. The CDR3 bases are TGTGCCAGCAGTTTTGGGCAGTTGAACACTGAAGCTTTCTTT. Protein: CASSFGQLNTEAFF.

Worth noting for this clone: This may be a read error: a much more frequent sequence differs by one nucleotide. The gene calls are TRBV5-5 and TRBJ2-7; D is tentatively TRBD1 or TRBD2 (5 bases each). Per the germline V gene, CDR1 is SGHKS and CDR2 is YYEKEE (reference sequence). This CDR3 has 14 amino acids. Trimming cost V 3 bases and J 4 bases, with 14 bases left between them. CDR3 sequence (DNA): TGTGCCAGCAGCTCGACCGGGGCAGCGTACGAGCAGTACTTC. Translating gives CASSSTGAAYEQYF.

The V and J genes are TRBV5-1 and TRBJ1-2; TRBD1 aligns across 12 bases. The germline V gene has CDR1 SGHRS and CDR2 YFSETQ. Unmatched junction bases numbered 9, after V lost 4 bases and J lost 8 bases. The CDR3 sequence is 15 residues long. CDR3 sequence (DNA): TGCGCCAGCAGCGCCGAACCCGGGACAGGGGGCGGCTACACCTTC. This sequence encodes CASSAEPGTGGGYTF.

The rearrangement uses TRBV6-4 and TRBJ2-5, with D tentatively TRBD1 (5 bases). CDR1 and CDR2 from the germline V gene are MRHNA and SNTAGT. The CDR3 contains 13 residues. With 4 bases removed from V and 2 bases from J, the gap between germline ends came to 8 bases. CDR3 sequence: CASSGQPQETQYF. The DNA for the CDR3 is TGTGCCAGCAGTGGACAGCCGCAAGAGACCCAGTACTTC.

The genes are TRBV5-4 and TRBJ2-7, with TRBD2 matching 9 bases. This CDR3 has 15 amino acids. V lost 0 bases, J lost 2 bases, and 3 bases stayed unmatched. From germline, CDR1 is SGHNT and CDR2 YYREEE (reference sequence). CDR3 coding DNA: TGTGCCAGCAGCTTGGCTAGCGGGGAAACCTACGAGCAGTACTTC. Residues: CASSLASGETYEQYF.

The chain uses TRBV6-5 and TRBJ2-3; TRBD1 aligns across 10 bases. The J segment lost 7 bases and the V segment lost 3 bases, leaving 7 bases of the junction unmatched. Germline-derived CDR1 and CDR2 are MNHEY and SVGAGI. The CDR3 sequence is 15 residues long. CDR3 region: CASSYNRDRGNTQYF. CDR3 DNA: TGTGCCAGCAGTTATAACCGGGACAGGGGAAATACGCAGTATTTT.

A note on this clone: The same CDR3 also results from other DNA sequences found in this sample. The CDR3 coding sequence is TGCGCCAGCAGCCAAGGGACAGGGGTTGGGAATCAGCCCCAGCATTTT. Translation gives CASSQGTGVGNQPQHF. This sequence joins TRBV4-1 and TRBJ1-5; TRBD1 aligns across 9 bases. Germline CDR1 reads MGHRA; CDR2 reads YSYEKL. After removal of 1 base from V and 4 bases from J, the junction contained 5 bases not matched to a gene. This CDR3 comprises 16 residues.

CDR3: CASTSLGGYTF. Here the CDR3 DNA reads TGTGCCAGCACCTCCTTGGGTGGCTACACCTTC. V and J are TRBV6-5 and TRBJ1-2; D is unclear. Between the trimmed V and J ends, which lost 7 bases and 7 bases, there was a span of 10 bases. Germline V gives CDR1 MNHEY, CDR2 SVGAGI. The CDR3 extends over 11 amino acids.

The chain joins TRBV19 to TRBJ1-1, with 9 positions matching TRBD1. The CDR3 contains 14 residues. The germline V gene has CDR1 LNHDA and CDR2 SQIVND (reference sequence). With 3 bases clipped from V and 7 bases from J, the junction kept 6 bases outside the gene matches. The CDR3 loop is CASSIRGQGGEAFF. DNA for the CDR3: TGTGCCAGTAGTATTAGGGGACAGGGAGGTGAAGCTTTCTTT.